This entry features one TCR beta chain sequence. As yet, its antigen is unknown. The data originate from a study of T cells in Graves' hyperthyroidism and ophthalmopathy. J lost 6 bases, V lost 6 bases, and 19 bases had no gene match. The length of the CDR3 is 18 residues. CDR1 and CDR2 (germline): MNHNS, SASEGT. Uncontrolled infection, other autoimmune disease, pregnancy or lactation barred patients from enrollment. Broader study findings: Researchers found most expanded thyroid clonotypes above 0.001 in blood as well.

RNA transcripts provided the source from which TCR beta CDR3 regions were amplified. HTBI primers were employed in a first-round RT-PCR of the TCR CDR3. MiXCR was run by TCRdb on the multiplex PCR reads, yielding one entry per CDR3 protein. The top ten hold approximately 20% of the sample, which has a few hundred thousand distinct CDR3 sequences, around 15% seen once. The V gene is TRBV6-1, the J gene TRBJ2-4; the match to TRBD1 covers 8 bases. What was sequenced was blood. The receptor's source is a woman aged 60 to 75 with Graves' ophthalmopathy. CDR3 sequence reads: CASSQDLWTGSRGNIQYF. The CDR3 nucleotides read TGTGCCAGCAGCCAAGATTTATGGACAGGGTCAAGGGGAAACATTCAGTACTTC.